This TCR beta chain came from a study of blood T cell repertoires in COVID-19. Whole-study context: COVID-19 samples, acute and convalescent, were from the United States, Italy and Spain. In each case, the material was cDNA or gDNA derived from T cells, B-cell-depleted T cells, or PBMCs.

V was cut by 0 bases and J by 4 bases, with 13 bases left in between. CDR1 and CDR2 from the germline V gene are LNHNV and YYDKDF (reference sequence). CDR3 size: 17 residues. Under the authors' procedure: The assay estimated nucleated cells by amplifying reference gene primers. Sequencing was performed with immunoSEQ multiplex PCR; in TCRdb, only in-frame clones are kept and a portion is missing. V and J calls and clone size follow that table, whereas D and trimming were derived from the DNA. Here the sample spans about 170,000 clones, 80% to 85% being singletons. V usage is TRBV15 and J usage is TRBJ2-6; TRBD2 might be the D (6 bases). This receptor was identified in a man in his sixties or seventies with active or convalescent COVID-19. Sequences were obtained from peripheral blood. The CDR3 is CATSRDGRRGGANVLTF. The CDR3 bases are TGTGCCACCAGCAGAGATGGGAGGCGTGGGGGGGCCAACGTCCTGACTTTC.